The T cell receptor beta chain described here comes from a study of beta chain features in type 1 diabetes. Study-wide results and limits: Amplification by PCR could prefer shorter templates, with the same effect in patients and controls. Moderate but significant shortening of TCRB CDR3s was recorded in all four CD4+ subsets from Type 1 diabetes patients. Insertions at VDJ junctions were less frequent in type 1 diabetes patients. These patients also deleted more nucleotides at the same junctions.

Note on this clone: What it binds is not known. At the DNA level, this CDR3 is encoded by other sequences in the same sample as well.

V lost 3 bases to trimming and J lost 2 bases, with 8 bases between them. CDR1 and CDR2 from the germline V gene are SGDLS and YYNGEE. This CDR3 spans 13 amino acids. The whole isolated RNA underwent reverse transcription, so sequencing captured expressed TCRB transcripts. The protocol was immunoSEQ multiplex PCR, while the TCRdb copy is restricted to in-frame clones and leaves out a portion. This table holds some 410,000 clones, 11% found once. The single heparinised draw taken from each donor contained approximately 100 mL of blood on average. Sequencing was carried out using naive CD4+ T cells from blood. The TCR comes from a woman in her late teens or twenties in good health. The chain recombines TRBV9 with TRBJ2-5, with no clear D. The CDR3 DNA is TGTGCCAGCAGCGCCACTCCTCAAGAGACCCAGTACTTC. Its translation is CASSATPQETQYF.